These T cell receptor beta chains were read from a single sample in a study of PD-1 blockade in classical Hodgkin lymphoma. Generated by immunoSEQ multiplex PCR, the TCRdb table keeps only in-frame clones and is missing some. The table shows tens of thousands of clones, with more than 90% occurring only once. The source material was peripheral blood mononuclear cells (PBMCs), sampled at baseline. These receptors originate from a human donor with classical Hodgkin lymphoma. CDR3s include the opening cysteine and the closing phenylalanine or tryptophan. A D gene is named only where the DNA matches it firmly. The listing skips clone size in some rows; elsewhere it reads once, few, many or a size class.

size: NA
J: TRBJ2-7
length: 15
V: TRBV13
D: NA
DNA: TGTGCCAGCAGCCAGAGTGAGGGTAAGAGCTACGAGCAGTACTTC
CDR3: CASSQSEGKSYEQYF

size: NA
J: TRBJ2-7
length: 14
V: TRBV4-1
D: TRBD1
DNA: TGCGCCAGCAGCCAGGGACAGGGGGCGAAGGAGCAGTACTTC
CDR3: CASSQGQGAKEQYF

size: NA
J: TRBJ2-3
length: 15
V: TRBV2
D: TRBD1
DNA: TGTGCCAGCAGGCAACAGGGGTCCTTCACAGATACGCAGTATTTT
CDR3: CASRQQGSFTDTQYF

size: few
J: TRBJ2-7
length: 11
V: TRBV6-5
D: NA
DNA: TGTGCCAGCAGTCAGGGGAGCGAGCAGTACTTC
CDR3: CASSQGSEQYF

size: NA
J: TRBJ1-1
length: 14
V: TRBV5-5
D: NA
DNA: TGTGCCAGCAGATCGGGTGTTCCCCGAACTGAAGCTTTCTTT
CDR3: CASRSGVPRTEAFF

size: NA
J: TRBJ1-1
length: 14
V: TRBV7-2
D: NA
DNA: TGTGCCAGCAGCCCTTGGACAGTGGGCACTGAAGCTTTCTTT
CDR3: CASSPWTVGTEAFF

size: NA
J: TRBJ1-4
length: 14
V: TRBV29-1
D: NA
DNA: TGCAGCGTCGGGGGGCCAAGGGCTACTTCGGAACTGTTTTTT
CDR3: CSVGGPRATSELFF

size: NA
J: TRBJ2-1
length: 15
V: TRBV28
D: TRBD1
DNA: TGTGCCAGCAGGCGACAGGGGCGATCCTACAATGAGCAGTTCTTC
CDR3: CASRRQGRSYNEQFF

size: NA
J: TRBJ2-5
length: 16
V: TRBV11-2
D: NA
DNA: TGTGCCAGCAGCTCCCCCGGAAACCCCAATCGGGAGACCCAGTACTTC
CDR3: CASSSPGNPNRETQYF

size: NA
J: TRBJ2-1
length: 16
V: TRBV4-2
D: NA
DNA: TGTGCCAGCAGCCCAGAAGCCCGCAGCTCCTACAATGAGCAGTTCTTC
CDR3: CASSPEARSSYNEQFF

size: once
J: TRBJ1-1
length: 16
V: TRBV28
D: TRBD1
DNA: TGTGCCAGCAGCCCCGGGGAGGGGGCTGGGGACACTGAAGCTTTCTTT
CDR3: CASSPGEGAGDTEAFF

size: NA
J: TRBJ2-5
length: 12
V: TRBV10-2
D: NA
DNA: TGCGCCAGCAGTGAGTCTCGGGAGACCCAGTACTTC
CDR3: CASSESRETQYF

size: NA
J: TRBJ2-3
length: 16
V: TRBV7-2
D: NA
DNA: TGTGCCAGCAGCTTAGTTGGGACCCCTGTTACAGATACGCAGTATTTT
CDR3: CASSLVGTPVTDTQYF

size: NA
J: TRBJ2-7
length: 19
V: TRBV10-2
D: NA
DNA: TGCGCCAGCAGTGAGTCGAGTCTGAGCTCTCGGGGTCCTTTCTACGAGCAGTACTTC
CDR3: CASSESSLSSRGPFYEQYF

size: NA
J: TRBJ1-2
length: 17
V: TRBV5-4
D: NA
DNA: TGTGCCAGCAGCTTGGTGGCAGCCAGCAGTCTCGTTTATGGCTACACCTTC
CDR3: CASSLVAASSLVYGYTF

size: NA
J: TRBJ2-1
length: 15
V: TRBV19
D: TRBD2
DNA: TGTGCCAGTAGTAAAGCGGGGGGGCCTTTCAATGAGCAGTTCTTC
CDR3: CASSKAGGPFNEQFF

size: NA
J: TRBJ2-3
length: 15
V: TRBV28
D: NA
DNA: TGTGCCAGCATAGCTGTGGCGGGGCACACAGATACGCAGTATTTT
CDR3: CASIAVAGHTDTQYF

size: NA
J: TRBJ2-1
length: 16
V: TRBV10-1
D: TRBD2
DNA: TGCGCCAGCAGGGAACACAAGCGGGAGTTCTACAATGAGCAGTTCTTC
CDR3: CASREHKREFYNEQFF

size: NA
J: TRBJ1-5
length: 16
V: TRBV4-1
D: NA
DNA: TGCGCCAGCAGCCAAGAAGAGCAGGGACCCAATCAGCCCCAGCATTTT
CDR3: CASSQEEQGPNQPQHF

size: NA
J: TRBJ2-3
length: 13
V: TRBV2
D: NA
DNA: TGTGCCAGCGGCGGGGTTGGCACAGATACGCAGTATTTT
CDR3: CASGGVGTDTQYF

size: NA
J: TRBJ1-2
length: 13
V: TRBV10-3
D: NA
DNA: TGTGCCATCAGTGAGAAATTACGGGATGGCTACACCTTC
CDR3: CAISEKLRDGYTF

size: NA
J: TRBJ2-5
length: 17
V: TRBV28
D: TRBD2
DNA: TGTGCCAGCGGAGGGCTTGGACTAGCGGGATCACAAGAGACCCAGTACTTC
CDR3: CASGGLGLAGSQETQYF

size: NA
J: TRBJ2-3
length: 14
V: TRBV5-4
D: TRBD1
DNA: TGTGCCAGCAGTAACGGGACAGTTCTAGATACGCAGTATTTT
CDR3: CASSNGTVLDTQYF

size: NA
J: TRBJ2-3
length: 16
V: TRBV7-6
D: TRBD2
DNA: TGTGCCAGCAGCTTATCGACGGGGGGAGGCACAGATACGCAGTATTTT
CDR3: CASSLSTGGGTDTQYF

size: NA
J: TRBJ2-5
length: 13
V: TRBV5-1
D: TRBD1
DNA: TGCGCCAGCAGGGGGACAGCGCAAGAGACCCAGTACTTC
CDR3: CASRGTAQETQYF

size: NA
J: TRBJ2-3
length: 16
V: TRBV4-1
D: NA
DNA: TGCGCCAGCAGCCAATCTGGCGGGTTTAGCACAGATACGCAGTATTTT
CDR3: CASSQSGGFSTDTQYF

size: NA
J: TRBJ2-7
length: 15
V: TRBV6-5
D: NA
DNA: TGTGCCAGCAGTTTGGGCAGGTTTAGCTCCTACGAGCAGTACTTC
CDR3: CASSLGRFSSYEQYF

size: NA
J: TRBJ1-1
length: 11
V: TRBV29-1
D: NA
DNA: TGCAGCGTTGGGCTGAACACTGAAGCTTTCTTT
CDR3: CSVGLNTEAFF

size: once
J: TRBJ2-5
length: 15
V: TRBV28
D: NA
DNA: TGTGCCAGCAGTCCTAATAAGCAGCTCCAAGAGACCCAGTACTTC
CDR3: CASSPNKQLQETQYF

size: NA
J: TRBJ1-1
length: 14
V: TRBV27
D: NA
DNA: TGTGCCAGCAGGGGGGGCAGGATGAACACTGAAGCTTTCTTT
CDR3: CASRGGRMNTEAFF

size: NA
J: TRBJ1-4
length: 21
V: TRBV4-1
D: NA
DNA: TGCGCCAGCAGCCAAGCTCCCAGGGAGCATCAAACTCGAAACCGTAATGAAAAACTGTTTTTT
CDR3: CASSQAPREHQTRNRNEKLFF

size: NA
J: TRBJ2-7
length: 17
V: TRBV5-6
D: NA
DNA: TGTGCCAGCAGCTTGGGTAACTATGGCAGGGGCAATTACGAGCAGTACTTC
CDR3: CASSLGNYGRGNYEQYF

size: NA
J: TRBJ2-7
length: 15
V: TRBV5-8
D: NA
DNA: TGTGCCAGCAGCTTGGGGCTAGCGCCAACCTACGAGCAGTACTTC
CDR3: CASSLGLAPTYEQYF

size: few
J: TRBJ2-5
length: 10
V: TRBV27
D: NA
DNA: TGTGCCAGGAGGGGAGAGACCCAGTACTTC
CDR3: CARRGETQYF